Below are 4 T cell receptor beta chains sequenced from a single sample in a study of T-cell reconstitution after alpha-beta-depleted transplantation in children (dated by TCRdb to the mid-2010s). In the paper's terms, the treatment or condition label means: allogeneic hematopoietic cell transplantation with graft depleted of TCRalphabeta T cells and CD19 B cells. Receptors were amplified or captured by PCR. The sample was run on an Illumina HiSeq 2500. Molecular barcoding was employed in the preparation of TCR libraries, with unique molecular identifiers being used to normalize TCRbeta repertoire quantification. Through fastp at Q25 and MiXCR, TCRdb rebuilt clones from the public reads, retaining in-frame beta chains. Each CDR3 protein gets just one entry, which takes the most common genes and DNA from the rows behind it. This sample holds around 250,000 distinct CDR3 sequences; less than 9% were observed only once. 5% to 8% of the sample is held by the ten biggest clonotypes.

Sequences were derived from PBMCs, mostly from graft donor cells, sampled 180 days after TCRalphabeta/CD19-depleted stem cell transplant. The receptor set was obtained from a male patient under 18 who had a stem cell transplant for acute lymphoblastic leukemia, so the T cells may come from the graft donor.

This clonotype was found many times. The CDR3 DNA follows: TGCAGTGCTAGACCCCTAGCGGGAGGCTCCTACAATGAGCAGTTCTTC. As protein: CSARPLAGGSYNEQFF. The V and J genes are TRBV20-1 and TRBJ2-1; 11 nucleotides line up with TRBD2. Germline V gene data show CDR1 as DFQATT and CDR2 as SNEGSKA (reference sequence). Germline trimming cut 2 bases from V and 0 bases from J; bases unmatched to any gene: 3. This CDR3 spans 16 amino acids.

This clonotype was detected ten times or more. This chain connects TRBV12-3 or TRBV12-4 to TRBJ2-7; 9 positions agree with TRBD1. J gave up 0 bases and V 5 bases, and 5 bases lay outside the gene matches. This CDR3 is built from 15 residues. The CDR3, as DNA: TGTGCCAGCAGTCCGGACAGGGGAAGCTCCTACGAGCAGTACTTC. Its protein product is CASSPDRGSSYEQYF.

This clonotype was detected ten times or more. The chain joins TRBV9 to TRBJ2-2; the match to TRBD1 covers 7 bases. Per the germline V gene, CDR1 is SGDLS and CDR2 is YYNGEE. CDR3 length equals 17 residues. V was clipped by 0 bases and J by 7 bases; unmatched bases: 12. The CDR3 DNA sequence: TGTGCCAGCAGCGTAGAGGCTTTAGGGGGCAAGAGCGGGGAGCTGTTTTTT. This encodes CASSVEALGGKSGELFF.

This clonotype was observed at least ten times. The chain employs TRBV12-3 or TRBV12-4 and TRBJ2-7; D unclear. V was trimmed by 5 bases and J by 6 bases, leaving 14 bases between them. The CDR3 length is 13 residues. Here the CDR3 reads CASSLPGFGEQYF. In DNA form, the CDR3 reads TGTGCCAGCAGTCTCCCCGGGTTCGGCGAGCAGTACTTC.